A selection of T cell receptor beta chains follows, all from one sample in a study of beta chain features in type 1 diabetes. The assay was immunoSEQ multiplex PCR, and TCRdb's table has in-frame clones only and misses some. This repertoire shows around 120,000 clones, roughly 17% found once; its top ten account for about 2.4%. The sequenced sample was central memory CD4+ T cells from blood. The receptor source for this set is a man in his late teens or twenties with type 1 diabetes. Each CDR3 is given with its conserved first and last residue. The D gene is left open where the match is weak. The size of a clone is reported for some rows only, either as once, few or many, or as a class for expanded clones.

CASSSNGQASQPQHF TGTGCCAGCAGTTCTAACGGACAGGCCAGCCAGCCCCAGCATTTT few TRBV6-5 TRBD1 TRBJ1-5
CASSQAPTRSYF TGTGCCAGCAGCCAAGCTCCAACTAGGAGTTATTTT NA TRBV14 NA TRBJ2-3
CASSLASPPSGGVGETQYF TGCGCCAGCAGCTTGGCCTCTCCCCCTAGCGGGGGGGTAGGGGAGACCCAGTACTTC NA TRBV5-1 TRBD2 TRBJ2-5
CSAAVGGNDYGYTF TGCAGCGCCGCCGTCGGGGGGAATGACTATGGCTACACCTTC NA TRBV29-1 NA TRBJ1-2
CASGLWGTEETQYF TGTGCTAGTGGTCTTTGGGGGACAGAAGAGACCCAGTACTTC NA TRBV12-5 TRBD1 TRBJ2-5
CASSLAGTSALDTQYF TGTGCCAGCAGCTTGGCCGGGACTAGCGCTTTGGATACGCAGTATTTT many TRBV5-4 TRBD2 TRBJ2-3
CARNKIGSSYNEQFF TGTGCCAGGAATAAGATAGGCAGCTCCTACAATGAGCAGTTCTTC few TRBV21-1 NA TRBJ2-1
CASSFKATGGYEQYF TGTGCCAGCAGCTTTAAAGCAACAGGGGGCTATGAGCAGTACTTC few TRBV7-2 TRBD1 TRBJ2-7
CAWSVGFTGQGNEAFF TGTGCCTGGAGTGTAGGTTTTACCGGACAGGGCAATGAAGCTTTCTTT NA TRBV30 TRBD1 TRBJ1-1
CAWSVRGAQHF TGTGCCTGGAGTGTAAGGGGGGCCCAGCATTTT NA TRBV30 NA TRBJ1-5
CSVEPSGRYEQYF TGCAGCGTTGAGCCTAGCGGGAGGTACGAGCAGTACTTC few TRBV29-1 TRBD2 TRBJ2-7
CAWTVANEQFF TGTGCCTGGACAGTCGCAAATGAGCAGTTCTTC few TRBV30 NA TRBJ2-1
CASSRTVVWNSPLHF TGTGCCAGCAGTCGGACTGTTGTTTGGAATTCACCCCTCCACTTT few TRBV27 NA TRBJ1-6
CASRTPGQKPYEQYF TGTGCCAGCAGAACCCCGGGACAGAAGCCCTACGAGCAGTACTTC few TRBV6-6 TRBD1 TRBJ2-7
CASSQRGGPSYNEQFF TGTGCCAGCAGCCAGCGAGGGGGCCCTTCCTACAATGAGCAGTTCTTC few TRBV14 TRBD1 TRBJ2-1
CASRTGQASFEAFF TGTGCCAGCAGAACTGGACAGGCCAGTTTTGAAGCTTTCTTT few TRBV28 TRBD1 TRBJ1-1
CASSGSFSYEQYF TGTGCCAGCAGCGGCTCGTTCTCCTACGAGCAGTACTTC NA TRBV5-4 NA TRBJ2-7
CASSQSREKLFF TGTGCCAGCAGCCAATCAAGGGAAAAACTGTTTTTT NA TRBV16 NA TRBJ1-4
CASSQEGWFGEQYF TGTGCCAGCAGCCAAGAAGGGTGGTTCGGCGAGCAGTACTTC many TRBV4-2 NA TRBJ2-7
CASSLTTANYEQYF TGTGCCAGCAGTCTGACGACAGCCAACTACGAGCAGTACTTC few TRBV28 NA TRBJ2-7
CASSLGTGNTEAFF TGTGCCAGCAGTTTAGGTACGGGGAACACTGAAGCTTTCTTT NA TRBV28 NA TRBJ1-1
CASRNTWEEQYF TGTGCCAGCAGAAATACTTGGGAGGAGCAGTACTTC NA TRBV6-5 NA TRBJ2-7
CASSLSLAGDGEQFF TGCGCCAGCAGCTTGAGCCTAGCGGGAGACGGTGAGCAGTTCTTC many TRBV5-1 TRBD2 TRBJ2-1
CASSMGQGGQPQHF TGTGCCAGCAGCATGGGACAGGGTGGTCAGCCCCAGCATTTT many TRBV7-9 TRBD1 TRBJ1-5
CSVVLASGRHEQFF TGCAGCGTTGTATTGGCTAGCGGGAGACATGAGCAGTTCTTC few TRBV29-1 TRBD2 TRBJ2-1
CATSSTNEKLFF TGTGCCACCAGCAGTACTAATGAAAAACTGTTTTTT NA TRBV15 NA TRBJ1-4
CAWSQGQYNEQFF TGTGCCTGGAGTCAGGGACAGTACAATGAGCAGTTCTTC NA TRBV30 TRBD1 TRBJ2-1
CASSLEGGEQFF TGTGCTAGCAGCTTAGAAGGAGGTGAGCAGTTCTTC NA TRBV7-7 NA TRBJ2-1
CASSSTGKDTQYF TGTGCCAGCAGCTCGACAGGGAAAGATACGCAGTATTTT once TRBV7-3 TRBD1 TRBJ2-3
CASSDEGRGYTF TGTGCCAGCAGTGATGAGGGTAGGGGCTACACCTTC NA TRBV2 NA TRBJ1-2
CAICQAGEETQYF TGTGCCATCTGTCAAGCGGGAGAAGAGACCCAGTACTTC few TRBV10-3 TRBD2 TRBJ2-5
CASSEAGGSHEQFF TGTGCCAGCAGTGAAGCGGGAGGGAGCCATGAGCAGTTCTTC few TRBV25-1 TRBD2 TRBJ2-1
CASSSYLDAEAFF TGTGCCAGCAGCTCTTATCTCGACGCTGAAGCTTTCTTT few TRBV7-2 NA TRBJ1-1
CASSSTPTYEQYF TGTGCCAGCAGCTCAACGCCTACCTACGAGCAGTACTTC NA TRBV7-2 NA TRBJ2-7
CASSQEGGTGNSPLHF TGCGCCAGCAGCCAAGAAGGTGGGACAGGCAACTCACCCCTCCACTTT few TRBV4-3 TRBD1 TRBJ1-6
CASSPSPNTEAFF TGCGCCAGCAGCCCTTCACCGAACACTGAAGCTTTCTTT NA TRBV4-1 NA TRBJ1-1
CAWRHRDRDGGELFF TGTGCCTGGAGACACCGGGACAGGGACGGCGGGGAGCTGTTTTTT few TRBV30 TRBD1 TRBJ2-2
CSVSTGFSNQPQHF TGCAGCGTTTCGACAGGGTTCTCCAATCAGCCCCAGCATTTT NA TRBV29-1 TRBD1 TRBJ1-5
CASSFLLGWLESVNEQFF TGTGCCAGCAGTTTTTTGCTCGGTTGGCTCGAGTCGGTCAATGAGCAGTTCTTC many TRBV27 NA TRBJ2-1
CASSLPGVNTNEKLFF TGTGCCAGCAGCTTGCCAGGAGTGAATACTAATGAAAAACTGTTTTTT NA TRBV5-4 NA TRBJ1-4
CASSLLPGISGEQYF TGTGCCAGCAGCTTACTCCCCGGGATCTCGGGGGAGCAGTACTTC NA TRBV11-2 NA TRBJ2-7
CATRGRDADSYEQYF TGTGCCACCAGAGGCCGGGACGCCGACTCCTACGAGCAGTACTTC NA TRBV15 NA TRBJ2-7
CASSLDRGTEAFF TGTGCCAGCAGCTTAGATAGGGGCACTGAAGCTTTCTTT few TRBV7-9 NA TRBJ1-1
CSVEDRGSGAYGYTF TGCAGCGTTGAAGATCGTGGGAGTGGAGCCTATGGCTACACCTTC few TRBV29-1 NA TRBJ1-2
CASSVGTGDSPLHF TGTGCCAGTAGTGTCGGGACAGGGGATTCACCCCTCCACTTT NA TRBV19 TRBD1 TRBJ1-6
CASSPGYGFEKLFF TGTGCCAGCAGCCCCGGTTATGGGTTTGAAAAACTGTTTTTT few TRBV7-9 NA TRBJ1-4
CATALREGYNEQFF TGCGCCACGGCGCTACGTGAAGGCTACAATGAGCAGTTCTTC few TRBV10-2 NA TRBJ2-1
CASSQGGNYGYTF TGTGCCAGCAGCCAAGGGGGAAACTATGGCTACACCTTC many TRBV14 NA TRBJ1-2
CASSVGAGVTSYNEQFF TGTGCCAGCAGTGTGGGAGCGGGAGTTACCTCCTACAATGAGCAGTTCTTC few TRBV6-1 TRBD2 TRBJ2-1
CASRFAGGTQYF TGTGCCAGCAGGTTCGCGGGGGGAACCCAGTACTTC few TRBV11-1 TRBD2 TRBJ2-5
CASSTQGAGETQYF TGTGCCAGCAGCACACAGGGGGCGGGAGAGACCCAGTACTTC many TRBV5-4 TRBD1 TRBJ2-5